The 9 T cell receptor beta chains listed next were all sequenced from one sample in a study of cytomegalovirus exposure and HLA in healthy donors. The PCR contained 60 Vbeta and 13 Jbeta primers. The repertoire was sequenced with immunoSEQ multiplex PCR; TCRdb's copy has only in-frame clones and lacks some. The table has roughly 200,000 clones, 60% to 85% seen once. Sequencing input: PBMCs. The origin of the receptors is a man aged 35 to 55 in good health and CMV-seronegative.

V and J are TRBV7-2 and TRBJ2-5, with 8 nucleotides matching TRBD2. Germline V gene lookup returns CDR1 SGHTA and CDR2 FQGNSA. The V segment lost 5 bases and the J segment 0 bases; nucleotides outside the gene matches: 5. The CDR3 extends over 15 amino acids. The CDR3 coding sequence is TGTGCCAGCAGCCCGCAGCGGGAGAACCAAGAGACCCAGTACTTC. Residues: CASSPQRENQETQYF.

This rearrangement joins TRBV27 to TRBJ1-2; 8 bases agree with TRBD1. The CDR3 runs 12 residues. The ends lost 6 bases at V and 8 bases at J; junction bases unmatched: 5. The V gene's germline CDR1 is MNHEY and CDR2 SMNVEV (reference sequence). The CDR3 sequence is CASSRTGNGYTF. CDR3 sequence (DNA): TGTGCCAGCAGCCGGACAGGGAACGGCTACACCTTC.

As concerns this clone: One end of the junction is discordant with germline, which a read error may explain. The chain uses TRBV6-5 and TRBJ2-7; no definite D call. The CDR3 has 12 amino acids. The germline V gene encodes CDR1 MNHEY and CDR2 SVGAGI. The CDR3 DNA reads TGTGCCGGCAGCGACATCTCCTACGAGCAGTACTTC. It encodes CAGSDISYEQYF.

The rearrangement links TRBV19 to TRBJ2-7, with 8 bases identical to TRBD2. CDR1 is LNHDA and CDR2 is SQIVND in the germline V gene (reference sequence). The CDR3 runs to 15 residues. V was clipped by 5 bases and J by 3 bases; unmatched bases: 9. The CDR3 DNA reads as TGTGCCAGTAGTCCTCCCGGGGGGGTAATCTACGAGCAGTACTTC. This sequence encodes CASSPPGGVIYEQYF.

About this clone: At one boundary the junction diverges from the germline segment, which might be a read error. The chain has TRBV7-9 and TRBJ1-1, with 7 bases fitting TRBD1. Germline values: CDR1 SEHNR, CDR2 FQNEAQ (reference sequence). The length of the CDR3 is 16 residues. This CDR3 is CSSSLFLTRGDTEAFF. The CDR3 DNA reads TGTTCCAGCAGCTTATTCCTCACCAGGGGGGACACTGAAGCTTTCTTT.

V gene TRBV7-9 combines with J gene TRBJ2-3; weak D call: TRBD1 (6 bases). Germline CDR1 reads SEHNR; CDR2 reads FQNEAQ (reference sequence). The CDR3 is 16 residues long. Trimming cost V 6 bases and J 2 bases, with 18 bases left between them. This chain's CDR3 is CASSLHPQGITDTQYF. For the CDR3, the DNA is TGTGCCAGCAGTTTACATCCTCAGGGGATCACAGATACGCAGTATTTT.

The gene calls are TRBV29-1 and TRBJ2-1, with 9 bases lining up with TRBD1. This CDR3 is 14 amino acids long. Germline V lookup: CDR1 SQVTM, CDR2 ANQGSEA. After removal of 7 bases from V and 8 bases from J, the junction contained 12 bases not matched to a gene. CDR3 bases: TGCAGCGGCCAGGGACAGGGAGGATTCGATGAGCAGTTCTTC. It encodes CSGQGQGGFDEQFF.

CDR3 coding DNA: TGCGCCAGCAGTCGGACTGCGGGCCCAGATACGCAGTATTTT. This translates into CASSRTAGPDTQYF. The chain recombines TRBV4-3 with TRBJ2-3, with TRBD2 as a possible D gene (5 bases). V was shortened by 6 bases and J by 4 bases, with 14 bases between the two germline ends. CDR3 size: 14 residues. Germline V gene sequence: CDR1 LGHNA, CDR2 YSLEER.

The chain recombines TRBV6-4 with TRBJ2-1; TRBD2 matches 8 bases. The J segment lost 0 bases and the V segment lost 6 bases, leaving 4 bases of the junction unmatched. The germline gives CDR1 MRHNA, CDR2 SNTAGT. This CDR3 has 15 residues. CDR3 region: CASSQRESSYNEQFF. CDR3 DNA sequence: TGTGCCAGCAGCCAGCGGGAGAGCTCCTACAATGAGCAGTTCTTC.